This paragraph covers one TCR beta chain sequence. Its antigen is unknown. A multiplex PCR was run with 60 Vbeta primers and 13 Jbeta primers. Assay: immunoSEQ multiplex PCR; the TCRdb copy retains only in-frame clones and omits some. Counted here are tens of thousands of clones, roughly 70% occurring once; the ten biggest clones make up 9.5% to 13%. This entry is derived from a study of cytomegalovirus exposure and HLA in healthy donors. Donors consisted of healthy bone marrow donors. Looked up from germline, CDR1 is SNHLY and CDR2 is FYNNEI. The CDR3 has 18 residues. Trimming stripped 7 bases from V and 0 bases from J, with 23 bases between. Study-wide points: Later analysis showed TCR association rates varying by HLA locus, highest for DRB1 and lowest for HLA-C. Later genetic work tied a missense DCLRE1C variant to beta-chain V and J trimming. TCR sequences were mostly rare, though some public TCRs occurred in many donors.

This chain connects TRBV2 to TRBJ2-3; D possibly corresponds to TRBD2 (6 bases). The TCR comes from a woman aged 40 to 55 in good health and CMV-seropositive. Sequenced material: PBMCs. In DNA, the CDR3 is TGTGCCAGCACCGGCCGGGACTCCAGGTTCGCTAGCACAGATACGCAGTATTTT. Translation gives CASTGRDSRFASTDTQYF.